This TCR beta chain was profiled in a study of OX40 agonist ivuxolimab in advanced cancers. In the study overall: With ivuxolimab, an agonistic anti-OX40 (CD134) antibody, patients were treated. Dose-escalation patients were diagnosed with hepatocellular carcinoma, melanoma, renal cell cancer or head and neck cancer. Mean age around 64 years, range 23 to 79; approximately 83% male. Findings and caveats of the study: Expanded clones belonging to CD8+ T cells outnumbered, on average, those of CD4+.

The data were produced by immunoSEQ multiplex PCR, yet TCRdb's version contains in-frame clones alone and is incomplete. The sample has around 72,000 clones, over 70% seen once. The CDR3 runs 16 residues. Germline V lookup: CDR1 GTSNPN, CDR2 SVGIG (reference sequence). Trimming removed 7 bases at V and 2 bases at J, with 24 bases between. As concerns this clone: The target antigen is unknown.

Specimen: CD4+ or CD8+ T cells sorted from blood, collected in a trial of the OX40 agonist ivuxolimab. The sequence was collected from an adult with an advanced solid tumor such as melanoma, head and neck, liver or kidney cancer. The rearrangement links TRBV30 to TRBJ2-7; D may be TRBD2 (6 bases). For the CDR3, the DNA is TGTGCCTCAACCAAGGTGGCCGCGGGGTCCCCCTACGAGCAGTACTTC. This sequence encodes CASTKVAAGSPYEQYF.